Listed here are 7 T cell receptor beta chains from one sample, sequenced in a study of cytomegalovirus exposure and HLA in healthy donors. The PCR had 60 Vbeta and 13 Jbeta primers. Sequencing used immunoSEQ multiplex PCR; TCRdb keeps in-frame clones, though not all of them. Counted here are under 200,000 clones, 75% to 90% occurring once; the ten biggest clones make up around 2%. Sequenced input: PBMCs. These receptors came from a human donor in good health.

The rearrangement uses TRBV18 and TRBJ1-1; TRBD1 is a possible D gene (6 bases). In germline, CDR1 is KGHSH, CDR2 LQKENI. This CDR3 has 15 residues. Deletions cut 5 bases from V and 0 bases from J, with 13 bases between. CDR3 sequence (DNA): TGTGCCAGCTCAGGGGGCGGTTATATGAACACTGAAGCTTTCTTT. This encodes CASSGGGYMNTEAFF.

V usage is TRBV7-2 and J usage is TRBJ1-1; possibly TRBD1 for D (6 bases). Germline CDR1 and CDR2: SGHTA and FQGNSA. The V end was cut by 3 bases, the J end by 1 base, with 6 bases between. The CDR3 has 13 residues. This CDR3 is CASSLTGNTEAFF. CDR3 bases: TGTGCCAGCAGCTTGACAGGGAACACTGAAGCTTTCTTT.

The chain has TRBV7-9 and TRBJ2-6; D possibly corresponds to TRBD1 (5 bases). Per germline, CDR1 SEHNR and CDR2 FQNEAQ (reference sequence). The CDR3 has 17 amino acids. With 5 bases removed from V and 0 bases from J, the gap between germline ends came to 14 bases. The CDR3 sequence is CASSPRQLNSGANVLTF. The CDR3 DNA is TGTGCCAGCAGCCCGCGACAGCTCAACTCTGGGGCCAACGTCCTGACTTTC.

The CDR3 protein is CASGGQDKSYGYTF. CDR3 nucleotides: TGTGCCAGCGGAGGACAGGATAAAAGCTATGGCTACACCTTC. V is TRBV5-6 and J is TRBJ1-2, with TRBD1 identical over 7 bases. The ends lost 7 bases at V and 4 bases at J; junction bases unmatched: 10. Germline CDR1 and CDR2: SGHDT and YYEEEE. CDR3 length: 14 amino acids.

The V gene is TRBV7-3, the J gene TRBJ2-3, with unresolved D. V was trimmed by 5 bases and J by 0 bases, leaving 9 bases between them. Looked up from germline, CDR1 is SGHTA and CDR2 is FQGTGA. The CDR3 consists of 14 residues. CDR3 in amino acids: CASSKSTSTDTQYF. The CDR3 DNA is TGTGCCAGCAGCAAATCCACTAGCACAGATACGCAGTATTTT.

The CDR3 loop is CASSQYPRTSGGGSYEQYF. In DNA form, the CDR3 reads TGTGCCAGCAGCCAATACCCCAGGACTAGCGGGGGGGGTTCCTACGAGCAGTACTTC. This chain connects TRBV14 to TRBJ2-7, with 15 positions matching TRBD2. Germline CDR1 reads SGHDN; CDR2 reads FVKESK. V dropped 2 bases and J dropped 1; count of bases not matched to a gene: 9. The CDR3 spans 19 residues. The full variable domain, in which reference TRBV14 and TRBJ2-7 provide the parts outside the CDR3, is EAGVTQFPSHSVIEKGQTVTLRCDPISGHDNLYWYRRVMGKEIKFLLHFVKESKQDESGMPNNRFLAERTGGTYSTLKVQPAELEDSGVYFCASSQYPRTSGGGSYEQYFGPGTRLTVT.

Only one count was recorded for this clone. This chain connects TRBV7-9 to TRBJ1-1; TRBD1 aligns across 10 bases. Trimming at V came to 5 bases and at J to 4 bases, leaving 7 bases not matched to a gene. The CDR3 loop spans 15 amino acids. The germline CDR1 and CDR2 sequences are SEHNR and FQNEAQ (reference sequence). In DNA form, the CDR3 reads TGTGCCAGCAGCGCCGACAGGGGGCATGTCACTGAAGCTTTCTTT. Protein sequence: CASSADRGHVTEAFF.